The TCR beta chain under discussion was sequenced for a study of OX40 agonist ivuxolimab in advanced cancers. Whole-study context: Ivuxolimab, an antibody that agonizes OX40 (CD134), was administered to the patients. In three patients, partial responses were observed, one with hepatocellular carcinoma and two with cutaneous melanoma. Overall study results and limits: At 0.1-3.0 mg/kg, partial responders had clonal expansion among the lowest observed.

TCRdb's copy holds only in-frame clones and misses some; the assay was immunoSEQ multiplex PCR. Seen here are tens of thousands of clones, more than 70% observed once, and the top ten hold over 0.5%. V lost 0 bases to trimming and J lost 1 base, with 5 bases between them. Germline V gene data show CDR1 as SGDLS and CDR2 as YYNGEE. The CDR3 spans 14 residues. Samples of blood were obtained at baseline, on cycle 4 day 1, and on cycle 7 day 1. For this clone: The target antigen is unknown.

The chain uses TRBV9 and TRBJ2-1; maybe TRBD1 (5 bases). Sequencing was performed on CD4+ or CD8+ T cells sorted from blood, taken in a trial of the OX40 agonist ivuxolimab. This sequence originates from an adult with an advanced solid tumor such as melanoma, head and neck, liver or kidney cancer. The CDR3 DNA is TGTGCCAGCAGCGTAGAGGGGTCCTACAATGAGCAGTTCTTC. This translates into CASSVEGSYNEQFF. Together with reference TRBV9 and TRBJ2-1, the CDR3 gives the full variable domain: DSGVTQTPKHLITATGQRVTLRCSPRSGDLSVYWYQQSLDQGLQFLIQYYNGEERAKGNILERFSAQQFPDLHSELNLSSLELGDSALYFCASSVEGSYNEQFFGPGTRLTVL.